What follows are 29 T cell receptor beta chains derived from one specimen sequenced in a study of blood T cell repertoires in COVID-19. The repertoire was sequenced with immunoSEQ multiplex PCR; TCRdb's copy has only in-frame clones and lacks some. Among around 280,000 clones listed, about nine tenths were seen once. Sequences were obtained from peripheral blood. The source of these receptors is a woman in her 30s with COVID-19, enrolled during active disease.

This sequence joins TRBV10-3 and TRBJ2-2, with 8 positions matching TRBD2. V lost 2 bases and J lost 7; bases outside the gene matches: 6. The CDR3 totals 15 residues. Germline CDR1 ENHRY, CDR2 SYGVKD. The CDR3 DNA reads TGTGCCATCAGTGAGGCGGGAGGACGGGACGGGGAGCTGTTTTTT. This translates into CAISEAGGRDGELFF.

The rearrangement links TRBV3-1 (or the pseudogene TRBV3-2) to TRBJ2-1, with 9 bases that match TRBD1. From germline, CDR1 is LGHDT and CDR2 YNNKEL (reference sequence). The CDR3 is 13 amino acids. V lost 4 bases to trimming and J lost 6 bases; unmatched junction nucleotides: 1. The CDR3 nucleotides read TGTGCCAGCAGCCGGGGACAGGGCAATGAGCAGTTCTTC. As protein: CASSRGQGNEQFF.

The chain carries TRBV5-1 and TRBJ2-1; 10 nucleotides match TRBD2. V lost 7 bases to trimming and J lost 1 base; unmatched junction nucleotides: 2. This CDR3 is built from 14 residues. The V gene's germline CDR1 is SGHRS and CDR2 YFSETQ. The CDR3 protein is CASGLAASYNEQFF. The CDR3, as DNA: TGCGCCAGCGGACTAGCGGCGTCCTACAATGAGCAGTTCTTC. Looking up the rest from reference TRBV5-1 and TRBJ2-1 gives the full variable domain: KAGVTQTPRYLIKTRGQQVTLSCSPISGHRSVSWYQQTPGQGLQFLFEYFSETQRNKGNFPGRFSGRQFSNSRSEMNVSTLELGDSALYLCASGLAASYNEQFFGPGTRLTVL.

The CDR3 nucleotides read TGTGCCAGTAGTAACTACTTCGAGCTCAATGAGCAGTTCTTC. It yields the protein CASSNYFELNEQFF. The chain joins TRBV19 to TRBJ2-1; D is ambiguous. The CDR3 loop spans 14 amino acids. In germline, CDR1 is LNHDA, CDR2 SQIVND (reference sequence). Trimming removed 4 bases at V and 6 bases at J, with 13 bases between.

The V and J genes are TRBV6-5 and TRBJ1-1; possible D gene TRBD1, 6 bases. V lost 7 bases to trimming and J lost 0 bases, with 12 bases between them. The CDR3 has 14 residues. The germline V gene has CDR1 MNHEY and CDR2 SVGAGI. For the CDR3, the DNA is TGTGCCAGCACCCGAGGGACAATGAACACTGAAGCTTTCTTT. It encodes CASTRGTMNTEAFF.

This chain joins TRBV2 and TRBJ2-5; tentatively, D is TRBD2 (6 bases). V lost 8 bases to trimming and J lost 4 bases, with 20 bases between them. The CDR3 extends over 15 amino acids. The germline V gene has CDR1 SNHLY and CDR2 FYNNEI. The CDR3 nucleotides are TGTGCCAGCCGAAAGGAGGGCTTGGGGTTAGAGACCCAGTACTTC. Translated, it gives CASRKEGLGLETQYF.

V usage is TRBV6-5 and J usage is TRBJ2-3; 7 nucleotides match TRBD2. Germline V gene lookup returns CDR1 MNHEY and CDR2 SVGAGI. Unmatched junction bases numbered 6, after V lost 8 bases and J lost 1 base. The CDR3 is 14 amino acids. The CDR3 sequence is CASGRELGTDTQYF. The CDR3 nucleotides read TGTGCCAGCGGGCGGGAGCTGGGCACAGATACGCAGTATTTT.

The chain carries TRBV4-1 and TRBJ2-5; perhaps TRBD1 as D (6 bases). The V and J ends lost 4 bases and 10 bases respectively, with 16 bases between them. Per germline, CDR1 MGHRA and CDR2 YSYEKL. The CDR3 is 13 amino acids. CDR3 amino acids: CASSRDTAGVQYF. The CDR3 DNA reads TGCGCCAGCAGCCGGGACACAGCCGGGGTCCAGTACTTC.

The chain has TRBV3-1 (or the pseudogene TRBV3-2) and TRBJ1-5, with D perhaps TRBD1 (6 bases). Germline V gene sequence: CDR1 LGHDT, CDR2 YNNKEL (reference sequence). CDR3 length: 13 amino acids. Trimming took 8 bases from V and 6 from J, leaving 14 bases between them. DNA of the CDR3: TGTGCCAGCTCAATAGACAGGACTCAGCCCCAGCATTTT. It is translated as CASSIDRTQPQHF.

The gene calls are TRBV4-1 and TRBJ1-4; the D gene is possibly TRBD1 (5 bases). CDR1 and CDR2 from the germline V gene are MGHRA and YSYEKL. CDR3 length: 14 amino acids. V was shortened by 2 bases and J by 8 bases, with 12 bases between the two germline ends. The CDR3 bases are TGCGCCAGCAGCCAAAGCAGGGTGGGGGAAAAACTGTTTTTT. Translated, it gives CASSQSRVGEKLFF.

This chain connects TRBV30 to TRBJ2-5; TRBD1 matches 10 bases. The V and J ends lost 3 bases and 6 bases, in that order; junction bases with no gene match: 7. CDR3 length: 14 residues. Germline-derived CDR1 and CDR2 are GTSNPN and SVGIG (reference sequence). The chain's CDR3 is CAWRETGGRQTQYF. In nucleotides, the CDR3 is TGTGCCTGGAGAGAGACAGGGGGCAGGCAGACCCAGTACTTC.

The chain has TRBV27 and TRBJ2-2; 13 nucleotides align to TRBD2. The CDR3 sequence is 17 residues long. CDR1 and CDR2 (germline): MNHEY, SMNVEV (reference sequence). V was clipped by 6 bases and J by 6 bases; unmatched bases: 10. CDR3 nucleotide sequence: TGTGCCAGCAGCAGCGGGACTAGCGGGATCCGGGCCGGGGAGCTGTTTTTT. Its translation: CASSSGTSGIRAGELFF.

This rearrangement joins TRBV6-4 to TRBJ2-2; 7 bases map to TRBD1. From germline, CDR1 is MRHNA and CDR2 SNTAGT. V shed 0 bases, J shed 5 bases, and the junction held 6 bases outside the gene matches. The CDR3 covers 16 residues. The CDR3 DNA reads TGTGCCAGCAGTGACTCGCGACAGGGTAGGACCGGGGAGCTGTTTTTT. Its translation is CASSDSRQGRTGELFF.

J is TRBJ2-7 and V is TRBV28, with a weak D call TRBD1 (6 bases). This CDR3 is built from 13 residues. Looked up from germline, CDR1 is MDHEN and CDR2 is SYDVKM. V shed 5 bases and J shed 2 bases, with 10 bases lying between them. The CDR3 DNA reads TGTGCCAGCAGTAAGGACAGTCCCTACGAGCAGTACTTC. This translates into CASSKDSPYEQYF.

The rearrangement joins TRBV6-4 to TRBJ2-1; 9 positions agree with TRBD2. The CDR3 length is 16 residues. Trimming at V came to 4 bases and at J to 9 bases, leaving 13 bases not matched to a gene. Germline V gene data show CDR1 as MRHNA and CDR2 as SNTAGT. CDR3 protein: CASSAGGGRADFEQFF. The CDR3 DNA follows: TGTGCCAGCAGTGCTGGGGGCGGGAGGGCCGACTTTGAGCAGTTCTTC.

This clone appeared a few times. This rearrangement joins TRBV6-5 to TRBJ2-7, with 7 nucleotides matching TRBD2. Germline trimming cut 5 bases from V and 10 bases from J; bases unmatched to any gene: 5. Per the germline V gene, CDR1 is MNHEY and CDR2 is SVGAGI. The CDR3 loop spans 11 amino acids. CDR3 sequence reads: CASSKGTIQYF. The CDR3 bases are TGTGCCAGCAGTAAGGGGACTATACAGTACTTC.

This rearrangement joins TRBV3-1 (or the pseudogene TRBV3-2) to TRBJ1-1, with no clear D. From germline, CDR1 is LGHDT and CDR2 YNNKEL (reference sequence). V lost 5 bases and J lost 6, with 13 bases in between. The CDR3 contains 13 residues. This CDR3 reads CASSGSLYPEAFF. CDR3 sequence (DNA): TGTGCCAGCAGCGGGAGCCTCTACCCTGAAGCTTTCTTT.

V gene TRBV3-1 (or the pseudogene TRBV3-2) combines with J gene TRBJ1-2, with D tentatively TRBD1 (6 bases). This CDR3 comprises 17 residues. V dropped 3 bases and J dropped 5 bases, with 22 bases sitting between them. CDR1 and CDR2 from the germline V gene are LGHDT and YNNKEL (reference sequence). CDR3 DNA: TGTGCCAGCAGCCACGGCAGTCAGGGGTGGATGGGTTATGGCTACACCTTC. Residues: CASSHGSQGWMGYGYTF.

This sequence joins TRBV11-2 and TRBJ2-1; D is uncertain. The germline V and J ends were trimmed by 6 bases and 7 bases, with 4 bases remaining between them. The CDR3 has 10 residues. Germline V gene lookup returns CDR1 SGHAT and CDR2 FQNNGV. CDR3 loop: CASSRNEQFF. In nucleotides, the CDR3 is TGTGCCAGCAGTAGAAATGAGCAGTTCTTC.

This chain joins TRBV11-2 and TRBJ2-3, with D perhaps matching TRBD1 (6 bases). The germline gives CDR1 SGHAT, CDR2 FQNNGV. The CDR3 is 15 residues long. The ends were cut back, 3 bases at V and 3 bases at J, with 13 bases in the middle. Here the CDR3 reads CASSFRGTKTDTQYF. In DNA form, the CDR3 reads TGTGCCAGCAGCTTTAGGGGGACGAAAACAGATACGCAGTATTTT.

The chain has TRBV11-2 and TRBJ1-2; D ambiguous. This CDR3 has 12 residues. Germline V lookup: CDR1 SGHAT, CDR2 FQNNGV. Between the trimmed V and J ends, which lost 5 bases and 4 bases, there was a span of 8 bases. This CDR3 reads CASSPTGYGYTF. The CDR3 DNA reads TGTGCCAGCAGCCCGACGGGCTATGGCTACACCTTC.

This rearrangement joins TRBV4-3 to TRBJ2-2, with TRBD2 matching over 7 bases. The V gene's germline CDR1 is LGHNA and CDR2 YSLEER. This CDR3 contains 17 residues. The V and J ends lost 0 bases and 4 bases, in that order; junction bases with no gene match: 8. CDR3 nucleotides: TGCGCCAGCAGCCAAGAAGTTGGGGCGGGGGTCACCGGGGAGCTGTTTTTT. Protein product: CASSQEVGAGVTGELFF.

The chain joins TRBV5-1 to TRBJ2-1; a possible D gene is TRBD2 (5 bases). Trimming removed 0 bases from V and 7 bases from J, with 5 bases in between. This CDR3 is built from 12 residues. Germline CDR1 is SGHRS and CDR2 is YFSETQ. CDR3 amino acids: CASSLGGNEQFF. The CDR3 region has the DNA TGCGCCAGCAGCTTGGGAGGGAATGAGCAGTTCTTC.

The rearrangement joins TRBV6-5 to TRBJ1-6; 7 nucleotides line up with TRBD1. With 6 bases clipped from V and 6 bases from J, the junction kept 5 bases outside the gene matches. The CDR3 is made up of 14 amino acids. CDR1 MNHEY and CDR2 SVGAGI come from the germline V gene. This CDR3 reads CASRETGLNSPLHF. CDR3 DNA sequence: TGTGCCAGCAGAGAGACAGGGCTTAATTCACCCCTCCACTTT.

The CDR3 here is CASSAASGSGDTQYF. In nucleotides, the CDR3 is TGTGCCAGCAGTGCGGCTAGCGGGAGTGGAGATACGCAGTATTTT. The rearrangement uses TRBV2 and TRBJ2-3; 10 bases are shared with TRBD2. With V trimmed by 4 bases and J by 5 bases, 6 bases remained unmatched. Germline lookup yields CDR1 SNHLY and CDR2 FYNNEI. CDR3 length: 15 residues.

This clone was counted a few times. The CDR3 here is CASSKAGVTDTQYF. The CDR3 DNA is TGTGCCAGCTCCAAGGCAGGGGTCACAGATACGCAGTATTTT. The J gene is TRBJ2-3, the V gene TRBV18, with a weak D call TRBD1 (6 bases). Germline V gene data show CDR1 as KGHSH and CDR2 as LQKENI. This CDR3 contains 14 residues. The V end was cut by 6 bases, the J end by 2 bases, with 12 bases between.

The rearrangement joins TRBV5-5 to TRBJ2-1; TRBD2 aligns across 9 bases. CDR3 length equals 16 residues. CDR1 SGHKS and CDR2 YYEKEE come from the germline V gene (reference sequence). Unmatched junction bases numbered 10, after V lost 5 bases and J lost 4 bases. CDR3 amino acids: CASSFLPGLAYNEQFF. CDR3 nucleotides: TGTGCCAGCAGTTTCCTCCCGGGACTAGCTTACAATGAGCAGTTCTTC. Full variable domain (outside the CDR3, taken from reference TRBV5-5 and TRBJ2-1): DAGVTQSPTHLIKTRGQQVTLRCSPISGHKSVSWYQQVLGQGPQFIFQYYEKEERGRGNFPDRFSARQFPNYSSELNVNALLLGDSALYLCASSFLPGLAYNEQFFGPGTRLTVL.

The rearrangement joins TRBV7-2 to TRBJ2-1; 7 positions agree with TRBD2. Germline assignment: CDR1 SGHTA and CDR2 FQGNSA. The J segment lost 6 bases and the V segment lost 5 bases, leaving 10 bases of the junction unmatched. The CDR3 spans 15 residues. The CDR3 DNA follows: TGTGCCAGCAGCCCACAGACTAGCATTGGCAATGAGCAGTTCTTC. This sequence encodes CASSPQTSIGNEQFF.

The chain carries TRBV10-1 and TRBJ2-5, with 9 bases matching TRBD2. After removal of 4 bases from V and 4 bases from J, the junction contained 7 bases not matched to a gene. The CDR3 extends over 15 amino acids. The germline CDR1 and CDR2 sequences are WNHNN and SYGVQD (reference sequence). The CDR3 is CASSVRREGRETQYF. The CDR3 DNA reads TGCGCCAGCAGTGTACGGCGGGAGGGGAGAGAGACCCAGTACTTC.